This entry features one TCR beta chain sequence. Its antigen is not identified. This sample was included in a study of shared clonotypes between healthy human individuals. Across the whole study: Three CD4 naive, three CD4 memory, two CD8 naive and one CD8 memory plate were used per donor. Regarding the study as a whole: Sequencing of the sorted subsets was shown by rarefaction to be incomplete despite large depth.

Profiling relied on immunoSEQ multiplex PCR, and the TCRdb table lists in-frame clones only, not all of them. The repertoire has approximately 1,000,000 clones, approximately 78% of them found once; the top ten carry about 0.52%. Trimming stripped 3 bases from V and 2 bases from J, with 15 bases between. CDR3 length: 16 residues. Germline values: CDR1 MDHEN, CDR2 SYDVKM. V usage is TRBV28 and J usage is TRBJ2-3; tentative D call: TRBD2 (5 bases). Input material: memory CD4+ T cells from PBMCs. Subset: CD45RA-negative fraction. The receptor comes from a man aged 18-30 years in good health. Some clones in this sample may be carry-over from other donors' samples. CDR3 in DNA: TGTGCCAGCAGTTTCGGCGTGCAGCGGAACACAGATACGCAGTATTTT. Translation: CASSFGVQRNTDTQYF.